This record concerns one T cell receptor (beta chain) sequence. TCRdb reprocessed the 5' RACE reads with MiXCR, giving one entry per CDR3 protein. This sample yields roughly 380,000 distinct CDR3 sequences, of which roughly 31% are seen a single time; 5.5% to 7% belongs to the top ten. The germline V and J ends were trimmed by 5 bases and 4 bases, with 8 bases remaining between them. The germline V gene has CDR1 LNHDA and CDR2 SQIVND (reference sequence). This CDR3 region has 12 residues. This specimen comes from a study of identical twins' blood T cells. Sequenced material: PBMCs. V usage is TRBV19 and J usage is TRBJ1-2; D is ambiguous. This receptor was taken from a woman between 18 and 50 years old in good health. The CDR3, as DNA: TGTGCCAGTAGTTTGACGCCCTATGGCTACACCTTC. Its translation is CASSLTPYGYTF.